The 18 T cell receptor beta chains below all came from one sample that was sequenced in a study of blood T cell repertoires in COVID-19. Profiled with immunoSEQ multiplex PCR; TCRdb holds only in-frame clones, not every one. The sample has over 200,000 clones, 65% to 85% seen once. The sequencing sample was made of peripheral blood. The receptors were sampled from a man aged 50 to 59 with active or convalescent COVID-19.

This clone was recorded once. The chain carries TRBV7-2 and TRBJ2-1; possibly TRBD2 for D (5 bases). The CDR3 is 15 amino acids. Germline lookup yields CDR1 SGHTA and CDR2 FQGNSA. V dropped 5 bases and J dropped 5 bases, with 16 bases sitting between them. DNA for the CDR3: TGTGCCAGCAGCACCTCCCCCCGTAGCGACAATGAGCAGTTCTTC. This encodes CASSTSPRSDNEQFF.

This clone was observed a single time. This rearrangement joins TRBV7-9 to TRBJ1-1, with D possibly being TRBD1 (5 bases). This CDR3 is 13 amino acids long. Germline lookup yields CDR1 SEHNR and CDR2 FQNEAQ (reference sequence). Trimming removed 4 bases at V and 5 bases at J, with 11 bases between. The CDR3 region has the DNA TGTGCCAGCAGCTCCGACAGTGGGACTGAAGCTTTCTTT. It yields the protein CASSSDSGTEAFF.

This chain uses TRBV9 with TRBJ2-1; 9 positions agree with TRBD2. Germline V gene data show CDR1 as SGDLS and CDR2 as YYNGEE. This CDR3 has 16 amino acids. Trimming cost V 4 bases and J 6 bases; bases outside gene matches: 11. The CDR3 DNA follows: TGTGCCAGCAGCCCCCATCTTCTAGCGGGGAGCAATGAGCAGTTCTTC. Its translation is CASSPHLLAGSNEQFF.

A few counts support this clone. The rearrangement uses TRBV5-4 and TRBJ1-6; D is perhaps TRBD1 (5 bases). Germline V lookup: CDR1 SGHNT, CDR2 YYREEE (reference sequence). Deletions cut 4 bases from V and 6 bases from J, with 11 bases between. This CDR3 has 14 residues. DNA for the CDR3: TGTGCCAGCAGCGACCAGGGTAGTAATTCACCCCTCCACTTT. Its protein is CASSDQGSNSPLHF.

This rearrangement joins TRBV5-6 to TRBJ2-7; D unclear. CDR1 is SGHDT, CDR2 YYEEEE, per germline. The CDR3 spans 17 residues. V lost 4 bases and J 1 base, leaving 21 bases between the germline ends. CDR3 nucleotides: TGTGCCAGCAGCCCCGACCTGACGGAGCCCACATCCTACGAGCAGTACTTC. This codes for CASSPDLTEPTSYEQYF.

This clone was seen just once. This chain connects TRBV4-3 to TRBJ2-2, with D perhaps TRBD1 (6 bases). CDR1 and CDR2 from the germline V gene are LGHNA and YSLEER. The CDR3 spans 15 residues. V lost 6 bases and J 0 bases, leaving 11 bases between the germline ends. CDR3 protein: CASRAGTTNTGELFF. The DNA of the CDR3 is TGCGCCAGCAGAGCCGGGACAACGAACACCGGGGAGCTGTTTTTT.

V and J are TRBV7-2 and TRBJ2-3; TRBD1 is a possible D gene (7 bases). Germline values: CDR1 SGHTA, CDR2 FQGNSA. Trimming took off 0 bases at V and 2 bases at J, with 15 bases between the two ends. CDR3 size: 17 residues. CDR3 sequence: CASSLAAGGLTTDTQYF. The CDR3 bases are TGTGCCAGCAGCTTAGCGGCAGGGGGACTGACCACAGATACGCAGTATTTT.

This clone showed up just a few times. The chain links TRBV2 to TRBJ1-6, with TRBD1 identical over 8 bases. V trimming: 6 bases; J trimming: 1 base; junction bases outside the gene matches: 5. Looked up from germline, CDR1 is SNHLY and CDR2 is FYNNEI. The length of the CDR3 is 16 residues. Here the CDR3 DNA reads TGTGCCAGCAGGAACGACAGGGGATCCTATAATTCACCCCTCCACTTT. It codes for CASRNDRGSYNSPLHF. Full variable domain (remainder filled in from reference TRBV2 and TRBJ1-6): EPEVTQTPSHQVTQMGQEVILRCVPISNHLYFYWYRQILGQKVEFLVSFYNNEISEKSEIFDDQFSVERPDGSNFTLKIRSTKLEDSAMYFCASRNDRGSYNSPLHFGNGTRLTVT.

This chain uses TRBV6-1 with TRBJ1-1; 8 bases are a match to TRBD1. From germline, CDR1 is MNHNS and CDR2 SASEGT. V gave up 3 bases and J gave up 1 base; unmatched junction bases: 4. The CDR3 is 15 residues long. DNA for the CDR3: TGTGCCAGCAGTGACAGGGGGCGAGGGAACACTGAAGCTTTCTTT. Protein: CASSDRGRGNTEAFF.

This rearrangement joins TRBV6-5 to TRBJ2-1, with D perhaps matching TRBD1 (8 bases). The germline V gene encodes CDR1 MNHEY and CDR2 SVGAGI. The length of the CDR3 is 14 residues. The V end lost 10 bases, the J end lost 7 bases, and 20 bases lay between the germline ends. In nucleotides, the CDR3 is TGTGCCACCCACAGGGGGGGGGCCCAGAATGAGCAGTTCTTC. Translating it yields CATHRGGAQNEQFF.

The chain carries TRBV7-2 and TRBJ1-1; TRBD1 matches 11 bases. The CDR3 extends over 15 amino acids. In germline, CDR1 is SGHTA, CDR2 FQGNSA. V trimming: 5 bases; J trimming: 5 bases; junction bases outside the gene matches: 7. In nucleotides, the CDR3 is TGTGCCAGCAGCCCGGACAGGGGGCGAGAGACTGAAGCTTTCTTT. Translating it yields CASSPDRGRETEAFF.

The gene calls are TRBV19 and TRBJ2-7; 9 bases agree with TRBD1. CDR1 and CDR2 (germline): LNHDA, SQIVND (reference sequence). The V segment lost 5 bases and the J segment 2 bases; nucleotides outside the gene matches: 1. The CDR3 has 13 amino acids. This CDR3 reads CASSDRGTYEQYF. In DNA form, the CDR3 reads TGTGCCAGTAGTGACAGGGGGACCTACGAGCAGTACTTC.

The rearrangement uses TRBV28 and TRBJ1-2; TRBD1 aligns across 11 bases. This CDR3 spans 15 amino acids. CDR1 MDHEN and CDR2 SYDVKM come from the germline V gene. V shed 6 bases and J 6 bases; nucleotides not matched to a gene: 9. The CDR3 loop reads CASRSGQGVRDGYTF. As DNA, the CDR3 is TGTGCCAGCAGGTCGGGACAGGGGGTTCGTGATGGCTACACCTTC.

The gene calls are TRBV11-1 and TRBJ1-1; 8 bases map to TRBD1. CDR1 is SGHAT and CDR2 is FQDESV in the germline V gene (reference sequence). V lost 5 bases, J lost 4 bases, and 12 bases stayed unmatched. The CDR3 loop spans 16 amino acids. CDR3 region: CASSPDRGRGSTEAFF. CDR3 nucleotides: TGTGCCAGCAGCCCCGACAGGGGCAGAGGGAGCACTGAAGCTTTCTTT.

The CDR3 spells CASSPRTGGTDTQYF. As DNA, the CDR3 is TGTGCCAGCTCACCAAGGACAGGCGGCACAGATACGCAGTATTTT. This chain connects TRBV18 to TRBJ2-3; 7 bases fit TRBD1. V dropped 2 bases and J dropped 1; count of bases not matched to a gene: 3. Per the germline V gene, CDR1 is KGHSH and CDR2 is LQKENI. The CDR3 has 15 residues.

The chain carries TRBV18 and TRBJ1-2; 8 bases are a match to TRBD1. V shed 3 bases and J 7 bases; nucleotides not matched to a gene: 10. The V gene's germline CDR1 is KGHSH and CDR2 LQKENI. This CDR3 has 15 residues. The DNA of the CDR3 is TGTGCCAGCTCACCTGCGCCAGGGGGCGAGAGTGGCTACACCTTC. Its protein product is CASSPAPGGESGYTF.

V usage is TRBV9 and J usage is TRBJ2-3, with 9 bases identical to TRBD1. Looked up from germline, CDR1 is SGDLS and CDR2 is YYNGEE. Losses at the gene ends were 0 bases for V and 6 bases for J; bases not matched to a gene: 11. The CDR3 runs to 17 residues. CDR3 protein: CASSVDPRDRARDTQYF. The CDR3, as DNA: TGTGCCAGCAGCGTAGACCCCCGGGACAGGGCCAGGGATACGCAGTATTTT.

The CDR3 nucleotides are TGTGCCTGGGGACTACAGGGCGTCTATGGCTACACCTTC. Encoded protein: CAWGLQGVYGYTF. The rearrangement uses TRBV30 and TRBJ1-2; TRBD1 might be the D (6 bases). The CDR3 has 13 amino acids. The V end lost 5 bases, the J end lost 4 bases, and 14 bases lay between the germline ends. Germline V gene data show CDR1 as GTSNPN and CDR2 as SVGIG (reference sequence).